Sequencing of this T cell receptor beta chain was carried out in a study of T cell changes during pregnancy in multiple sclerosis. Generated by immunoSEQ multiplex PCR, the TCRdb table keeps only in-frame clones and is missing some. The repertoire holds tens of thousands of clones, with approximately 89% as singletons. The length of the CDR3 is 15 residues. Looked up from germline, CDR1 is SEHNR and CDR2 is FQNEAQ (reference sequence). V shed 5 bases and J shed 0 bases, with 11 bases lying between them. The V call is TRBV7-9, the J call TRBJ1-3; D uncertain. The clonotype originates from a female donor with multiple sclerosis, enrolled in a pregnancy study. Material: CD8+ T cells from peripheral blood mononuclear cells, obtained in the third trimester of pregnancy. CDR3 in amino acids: CASSPRPISGNTIYF. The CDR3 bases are TGTGCCAGCAGCCCCAGGCCGATCTCTGGAAACACCATATATTTT.